This T cell receptor beta chain is drawn from a study of blood T cell repertoires in COVID-19. For the study at large: Sources were T cells, B-cell-depleted T cells, or PBMCs; the material itself was cDNA or gDNA.

Clones were sequenced by immunoSEQ multiplex PCR, and TCRdb holds only the in-frame ones, with some missing. The sample shows under 250,000 clones, about 85% of them seen only once. Residents of 24 US areas, aged roughly 18 to 95 years, made up the participants. Recovered participants had two consecutive negative NP/OP PCR tests, healthcare professional clearance, or symptom resolution. The germline V gene has CDR1 ENHRY and CDR2 SYGVKD. V dropped 4 bases and J dropped 4 bases, with 17 bases sitting between them. The length of the CDR3 is 16 residues. The chain couples TRBV10-3 to TRBJ1-5; the D gene is possibly TRBD1 (6 bases). Sequenced: PBMCs or T cells enriched from blood (not recorded which). The TCR originated in a man aged 25 to 40 who had recovered from COVID-19. The DNA of the CDR3 is TGTGCCATCAGTGGATCAGAACAGGGTGGGAATCAGCCCCAGCATTTT. Translating gives CAISGSEQGGNQPQHF.